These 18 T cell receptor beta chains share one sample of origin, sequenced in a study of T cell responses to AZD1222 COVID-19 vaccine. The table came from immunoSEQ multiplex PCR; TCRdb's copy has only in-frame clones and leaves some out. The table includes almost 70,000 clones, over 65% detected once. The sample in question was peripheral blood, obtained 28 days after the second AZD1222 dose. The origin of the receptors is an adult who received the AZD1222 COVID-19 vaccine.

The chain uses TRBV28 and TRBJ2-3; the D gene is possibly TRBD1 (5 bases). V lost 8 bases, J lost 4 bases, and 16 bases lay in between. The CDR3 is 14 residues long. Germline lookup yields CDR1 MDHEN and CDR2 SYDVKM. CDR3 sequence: CASGAGGYSDTQYF. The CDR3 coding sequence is TGTGCCAGCGGGGCAGGTGGATATTCAGATACGCAGTATTTT.

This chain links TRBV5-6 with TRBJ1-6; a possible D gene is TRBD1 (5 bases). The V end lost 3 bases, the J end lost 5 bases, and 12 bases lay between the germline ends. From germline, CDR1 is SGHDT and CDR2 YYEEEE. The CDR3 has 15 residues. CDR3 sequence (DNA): TGTGCCAGCAGCTGGGGGGACGGGGATAATTCACCCCTCCACTTT. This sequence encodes CASSWGDGDNSPLHF. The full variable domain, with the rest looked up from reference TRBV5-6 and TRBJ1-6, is DAGVTQSPTHLIKTRGQQVTLRCSPKSGHDTVSWYQQALGQGPQFIFQYYEEEERQRGNFPDRFSGHQFPNYSSELNVNALLLGDSALYLCASSWGDGDNSPLHFGNGTRLTVT.

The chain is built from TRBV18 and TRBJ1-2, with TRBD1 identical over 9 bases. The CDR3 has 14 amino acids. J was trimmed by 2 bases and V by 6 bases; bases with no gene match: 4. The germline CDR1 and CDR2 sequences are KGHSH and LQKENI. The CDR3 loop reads CASSLDRGNYGYTF. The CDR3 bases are TGTGCCAGCTCGCTGGACAGGGGAAACTATGGCTACACCTTC.

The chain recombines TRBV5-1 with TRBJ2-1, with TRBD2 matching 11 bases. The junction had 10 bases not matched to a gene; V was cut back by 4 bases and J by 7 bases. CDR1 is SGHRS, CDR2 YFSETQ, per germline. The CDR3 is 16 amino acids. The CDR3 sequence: CASSPIAGGGGNEQFF. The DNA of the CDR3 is TGCGCCAGCAGCCCGATAGCGGGAGGGGGAGGTAATGAGCAGTTCTTC.

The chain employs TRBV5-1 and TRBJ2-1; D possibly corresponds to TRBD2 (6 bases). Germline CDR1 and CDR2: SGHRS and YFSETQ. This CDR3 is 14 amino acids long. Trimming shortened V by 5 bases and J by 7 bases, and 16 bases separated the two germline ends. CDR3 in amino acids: CASSWRGTTNEQFF. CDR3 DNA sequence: TGCGCCAGCAGTTGGCGGGGCACCACGAATGAGCAGTTCTTC.

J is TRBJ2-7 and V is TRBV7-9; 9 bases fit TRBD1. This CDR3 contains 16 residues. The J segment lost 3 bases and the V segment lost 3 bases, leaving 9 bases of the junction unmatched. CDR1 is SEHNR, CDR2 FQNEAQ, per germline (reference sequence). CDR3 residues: CASSFPPGQGLYEQYF. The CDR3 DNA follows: TGTGCCAGCAGCTTTCCGCCGGGACAGGGACTCTACGAGCAGTACTTC.

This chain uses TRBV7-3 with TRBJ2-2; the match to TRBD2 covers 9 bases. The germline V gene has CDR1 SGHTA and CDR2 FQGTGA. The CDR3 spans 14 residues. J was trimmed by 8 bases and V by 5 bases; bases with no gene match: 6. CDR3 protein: CASSRSGGNGELFF. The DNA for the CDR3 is TGTGCCAGCAGCCGTAGCGGGGGCAATGGGGAGCTGTTTTTT.

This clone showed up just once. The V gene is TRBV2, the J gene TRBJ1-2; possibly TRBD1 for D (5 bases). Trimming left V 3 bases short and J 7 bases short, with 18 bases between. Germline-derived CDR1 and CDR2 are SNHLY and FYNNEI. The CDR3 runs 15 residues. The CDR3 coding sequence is TGTGCCAGCAGTGATCCCTCCGGGGGTCTACGTGGCTACACCTTC. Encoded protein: CASSDPSGGLRGYTF.

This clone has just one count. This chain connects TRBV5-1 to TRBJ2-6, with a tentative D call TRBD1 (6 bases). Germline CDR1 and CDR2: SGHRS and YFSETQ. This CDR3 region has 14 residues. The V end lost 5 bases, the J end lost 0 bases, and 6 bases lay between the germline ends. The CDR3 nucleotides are TGCGCCAGCAGAGGGGGCTCTGGGGCCAACGTCCTGACTTTC. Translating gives CASRGGSGANVLTF.

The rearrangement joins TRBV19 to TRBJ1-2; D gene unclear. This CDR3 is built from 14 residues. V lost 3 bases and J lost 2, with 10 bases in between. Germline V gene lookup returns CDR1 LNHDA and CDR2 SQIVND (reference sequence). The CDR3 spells CASSMRSSNYGYTF. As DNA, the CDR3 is TGTGCCAGTAGTATGAGGTCCAGCAACTATGGCTACACCTTC.

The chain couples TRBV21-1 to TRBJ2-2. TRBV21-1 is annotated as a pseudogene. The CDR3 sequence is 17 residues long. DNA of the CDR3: TGTGCCAGCAGCAAAATGGGAGCAGGGCTAAGGGCCGGGGAGCTGTTTTTT. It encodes CASSKMGAGLRAGELFF.

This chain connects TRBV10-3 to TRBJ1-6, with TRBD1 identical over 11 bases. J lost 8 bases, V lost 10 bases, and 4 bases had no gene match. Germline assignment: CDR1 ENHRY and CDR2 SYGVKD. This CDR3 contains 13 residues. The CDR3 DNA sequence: TGTGCCACCTGGACAGGGGGCGATTCACCCCTCCACTTT. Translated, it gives CATWTGGDSPLHF.

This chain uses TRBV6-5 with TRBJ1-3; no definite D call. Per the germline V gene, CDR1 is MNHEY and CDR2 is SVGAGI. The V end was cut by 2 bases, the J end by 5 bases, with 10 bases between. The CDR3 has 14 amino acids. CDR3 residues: CASSYRDTRNTIYF. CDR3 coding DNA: TGTGCCAGCAGTTACAGGGATACTAGAAACACCATATATTTT.

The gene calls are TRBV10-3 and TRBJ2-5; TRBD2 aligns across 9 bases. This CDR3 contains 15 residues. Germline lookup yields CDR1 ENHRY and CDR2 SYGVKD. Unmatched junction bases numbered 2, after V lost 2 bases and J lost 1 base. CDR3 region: CAISEGTSIQETQYF. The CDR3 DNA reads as TGTGCCATCAGTGAGGGGACTAGCATCCAAGAGACCCAGTACTTC.

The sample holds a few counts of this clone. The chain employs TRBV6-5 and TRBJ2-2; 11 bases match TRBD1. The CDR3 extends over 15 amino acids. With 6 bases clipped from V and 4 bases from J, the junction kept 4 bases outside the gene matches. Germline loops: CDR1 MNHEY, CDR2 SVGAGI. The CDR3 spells CASSGQGAITGELFF. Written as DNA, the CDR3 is TGTGCCAGCAGCGGACAGGGGGCGATCACCGGGGAGCTGTTTTTT.

The CDR3 DNA follows: TGTGCCAGCAGCCGTTGGGGAGCGGGAGGCCAAGAGACCCAGTACTTC. It translates to CASSRWGAGGQETQYF. The chain is built from TRBV7-2 and TRBJ2-5; 9 nucleotides line up with TRBD2. In germline, CDR1 is SGHTA, CDR2 FQGNSA. The junction had 8 bases not matched to a gene; V was cut back by 5 bases and J by 1 base. CDR3 length: 16 residues. Full variable domain (rest looked up from reference TRBV7-2 and TRBJ2-5): GAGVSQSPSNKVTEKGKDVELRCDPISGHTALYWYRQSLGQGLEFLIYFQGNSAPDKSGLPSDRFSAERTGGSVSTLTIQRTQQEDSAVYLCASSRWGAGGQETQYFGPGTRLLVL.

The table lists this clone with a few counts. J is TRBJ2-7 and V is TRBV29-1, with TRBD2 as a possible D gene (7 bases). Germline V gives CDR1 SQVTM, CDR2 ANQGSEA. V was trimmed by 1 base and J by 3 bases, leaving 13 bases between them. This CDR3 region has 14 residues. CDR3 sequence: CSVEGTGRDYEQYF. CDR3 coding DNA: TGCAGCGTTGAAGGAACAGGGAGGGACTACGAGCAGTACTTC.

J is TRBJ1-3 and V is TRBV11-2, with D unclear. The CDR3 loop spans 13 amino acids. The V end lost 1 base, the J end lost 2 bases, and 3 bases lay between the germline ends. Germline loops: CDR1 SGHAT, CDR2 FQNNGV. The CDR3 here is CASSLGPGNTIYF. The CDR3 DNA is TGTGCCAGCAGCTTAGGGCCTGGAAACACCATATATTTT. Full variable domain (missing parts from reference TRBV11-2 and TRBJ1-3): EAGVAQSPRYKIIEKRQSVAFWCNPISGHATLYWYQQILGQGPKLLIQFQNNGVVDDSQLPKDRFSAERLKGVDSTLKIQPAKLEDSAVYLCASSLGPGNTIYFGEGSWLTVV.